One and the same sample provided the 30 T cell receptor beta chains below, sequenced in a study of graft-versus-host responses after intestinal transplantation. Sequencing used immunoSEQ multiplex PCR; TCRdb keeps in-frame clones, though not all of them. The sample has almost 70,000 clones; approximately 92% are singletons. The material sequenced was bone marrow, taken 734 days after intestinal transplantation. The receptor set was obtained from a human patient who received an intestinal transplant, so some T cells may come from the graft donor.

The genes are TRBV4-2 and TRBJ2-5, with 9 bases matching TRBD2. Unmatched junction bases numbered 9, after V lost 8 bases and J lost 5 bases. The germline CDR1 and CDR2 sequences are LGHNA and YNFKEQ. The CDR3 totals 14 residues. In DNA form, the CDR3 reads TGTGCCAGCTCCGAGGGACTAGCTGAGGAGACCCAGTACTTC. Protein product: CASSEGLAEETQYF.

This clone was recorded only once. The V and J genes are TRBV7-6 and TRBJ2-7; no reliable D call. With 4 bases removed from V and 0 bases from J, the gap between germline ends came to 10 bases. The CDR3 loop spans 14 amino acids. Germline V gene lookup returns CDR1 SGHVS and CDR2 FNYEAQ. The CDR3 reads CASSSDDSSYEQYF. The CDR3 DNA follows: TGTGCCAGCAGCTCCGACGATTCCTCCTACGAGCAGTACTTC.

The rearrangement links TRBV9 to TRBJ2-7, with 7 bases matching TRBD1. Germline CDR1 SGDLS, CDR2 YYNGEE. V gave up 4 bases and J gave up 5 bases; unmatched junction bases: 12. The CDR3 has 15 residues. DNA of the CDR3: TGTGCCAGCAGCCCCCGAGGGACAGCCTCAAACGAGCAGTACTTC. Protein sequence: CASSPRGTASNEQYF. Filled out from reference TRBV9 and TRBJ2-7, the complete variable domain reads DSGVTQTPKHLITATGQRVTLRCSPRSGDLSVYWYQQSLDQGLQFLIQYYNGEERAKGNILERFSAQQFPDLHSELNLSSLELGDSALYFCASSPRGTASNEQYFGPGTRLTVT.

Written as DNA, the CDR3 is TGTGCCAGCAGCGGACGTAGCGGGGGGGCAGAAGATACGCAGTATTTT. It yields the protein CASSGRSGGAEDTQYF. The chain combines TRBV4-2 with TRBJ2-3; the match to TRBD2 covers 11 bases. V dropped 5 bases and J dropped 5; count of bases not matched to a gene: 9. The CDR3 has 16 residues. Per germline, CDR1 LGHNA and CDR2 YNFKEQ.

The chain links TRBV7-2 to TRBJ1-1; D is possibly TRBD1 (5 bases). CDR3 length: 14 amino acids. The germline V gene has CDR1 SGHTA and CDR2 FQGNSA. V was cut by 2 bases and J by 5 bases, with 12 bases left in between. CDR3 amino acids: CASSLFQGGTEAFF. CDR3 coding DNA: TGTGCCAGCAGCTTATTTCAGGGAGGGACTGAAGCTTTCTTT.

The chain is built from TRBV19 and TRBJ1-1; a weak D match, TRBD1 (6 bases). The CDR3 is made up of 13 amino acids. Germline lookup yields CDR1 LNHDA and CDR2 SQIVND (reference sequence). V lost 5 bases, J lost 8 bases, and 15 bases lay in between. The CDR3 region has the DNA TGTGCCAGTAGTCCTGATCCCGGGACAGAAGCTTTCTTT. It specifies CASSPDPGTEAFF.

The genes are TRBV9 and TRBJ2-3; D remains ambiguous. V lost 0 bases to trimming and J lost 2 bases, with 7 bases between them. The CDR3 sequence is 14 residues long. The germline V gene encodes CDR1 SGDLS and CDR2 YYNGEE. As DNA, the CDR3 is TGTGCCAGCAGCGTAGAGATCGACACAGATACGCAGTATTTT. Amino acid sequence: CASSVEIDTDTQYF.

This CDR3 reads CASSPGQGPNQPQHF. As DNA, the CDR3 is TGTGCCAGCAGTCCGGGACAGGGCCCCAATCAGCCCCAGCATTTT. V is TRBV6-5 and J is TRBJ1-5; TRBD1 matches 9 bases. Per germline, CDR1 MNHEY and CDR2 SVGAGI. V was pared by 5 bases and J by 3 bases, with 5 bases of the junction left unmatched. The CDR3 is made up of 15 amino acids.

The chain links TRBV5-1 to TRBJ2-3; possibly TRBD2 for D (5 bases). Trimming took off 0 bases at V and 2 bases at J, with 13 bases between the two ends. Germline-derived CDR1 and CDR2 are SGHRS and YFSETQ. This CDR3 is 16 amino acids long. CDR3 DNA: TGCGCCAGCAGCTTGGGTTGGCGGACTCTCACAGATACGCAGTATTTT. Encoded protein: CASSLGWRTLTDTQYF.

The chain couples TRBV6-5 to TRBJ2-6; D gene unclear. V was clipped by 0 bases and J by 0 bases, with 6 bases between them. The CDR3 totals 16 residues. The germline V gene encodes CDR1 MNHEY and CDR2 SVGAGI. CDR3 sequence reads: CASSYSGGSGANVLTF. The CDR3 region has the DNA TGTGCCAGCAGTTACTCCGGCGGCTCTGGGGCCAACGTCCTGACTTTC.

This clone was observed a handful of times. The chain couples TRBV2 to TRBJ1-2; D ambiguous. CDR1 is SNHLY, CDR2 FYNNEI, per germline. The CDR3 is made up of 11 amino acids. V was shortened by 3 bases and J by 6 bases, with 5 bases between the two germline ends. The CDR3 nucleotides read TGTGCCAGCAGTGACTCGAATGGCTACACCTTC. Translation gives CASSDSNGYTF.

The V and J genes are TRBV4-2 and TRBJ2-5, with 9 bases lining up with TRBD2. V was clipped by 2 bases and J by 5 bases; unmatched bases: 6. The CDR3 has 15 residues. CDR1 is LGHNA and CDR2 is YNFKEQ in the germline V gene. The CDR3 DNA reads TGTGCCAGCAGCCAATGGGCTAGCGGGGTGGAGACCCAGTACTTC. This codes for CASSQWASGVETQYF.

The chain recombines TRBV4-1 with TRBJ2-7, with TRBD2 matching over 15 bases. J lost 3 bases, V lost 7 bases, and 19 bases had no gene match. From germline, CDR1 is MGHRA and CDR2 YSYEKL. This CDR3 contains 20 residues. The CDR3: CASILNPGTSGRSYCYEQYF. CDR3 coding DNA: TGCGCCAGCATACTGAACCCCGGGACTAGCGGGAGGTCATACTGCTACGAGCAGTACTTC.

The chain carries TRBV28 and TRBJ1-2; TRBD1 aligns across 7 bases. This CDR3 comprises 16 residues. After removal of 0 bases from V and 2 bases from J, the junction contained 6 bases not matched to a gene. Germline V gene sequence: CDR1 MDHEN, CDR2 SYDVKM. The CDR3 nucleotides read TGTGCCAGCAGTTTATGGGCGGGACAGTCGAACTATGGCTACACCTTC. Translated: CASSLWAGQSNYGYTF.

This chain joins TRBV9 and TRBJ2-3; a weak D match, TRBD2 (5 bases). The germline V gene has CDR1 SGDLS and CDR2 YYNGEE. CDR3 length: 15 amino acids. V lost 3 bases and J 3 bases, leaving 14 bases between the germline ends. CDR3 DNA sequence: TGTGCCAGCAGCGCTGAGGGTGTAGGGACAGATACGCAGTATTTT. Translated, it gives CASSAEGVGTDTQYF. Variable domain in full (rest from reference TRBV9 and TRBJ2-3): DSGVTQTPKHLITATGQRVTLRCSPRSGDLSVYWYQQSLDQGLQFLIQYYNGEERAKGNILERFSAQQFPDLHSELNLSSLELGDSALYFCASSAEGVGTDTQYFGPGTRLTVL.

The rearrangement uses TRBV5-4 and TRBJ2-4; the D gene could be TRBD1 or TRBD2 (5 bases each). CDR1 is SGHNT and CDR2 is YYREEE in the germline V gene (reference sequence). This CDR3 has 17 amino acids. With 0 bases removed from V and 4 bases from J, the gap between germline ends came to 17 bases. CDR3 loop: CASSLAGVVGPKNIQYF. Here the CDR3 DNA reads TGTGCCAGCAGCTTGGCCGGCGTGGTGGGACCAAAAAACATTCAGTACTTC.

The J gene is TRBJ1-3, the V gene TRBV6-5; perhaps TRBD1 as D (6 bases). The CDR3 spans 13 residues. V gave up 6 bases and J gave up 4 bases, with 10 bases separating them. Germline CDR1 MNHEY, CDR2 SVGAGI. The CDR3 region has the DNA TGTGCCAGCAGCCGGACAGAAGGAAACACCATATATTTT. Translation gives CASSRTEGNTIYF.

The J gene is TRBJ2-3, the V gene TRBV13; 14 nucleotides agree with TRBD2. The germline V gene encodes CDR1 PRHDT and CDR2 FYEKMQ (reference sequence). The V and J ends lost 2 bases and 4 bases, in that order; junction bases with no gene match: 17. The CDR3 extends over 21 amino acids. CDR3 in amino acids: CASSLSLRWGLAGERPDTQYF. CDR3 in DNA: TGTGCCAGCAGCTTAAGTTTGAGGTGGGGACTAGCGGGAGAAAGGCCAGATACGCAGTATTTT. The full variable domain, with the rest looked up from reference TRBV13 and TRBJ2-3, is AAGVIQSPRHLIKEKRETATLKCYPIPRHDTVYWYQQGPGQDPQFLISFYEKMQSDKGSIPDRFSAQQFSDYHSELNMSSLELGDSALYFCASSLSLRWGLAGERPDTQYFGPGTRLTVL.

This sequence joins TRBV29-1 and TRBJ2-2, with D possibly being TRBD2 (7 bases). Trimming removed 4 bases from V and 6 bases from J, with 12 bases in between. The CDR3 loop spans 13 amino acids. The V gene's germline CDR1 is SQVTM and CDR2 ANQGSEA. The CDR3 DNA reads TGCAGCGTTGTTCAAGGGGGGGCCGGGGAGCTGTTTTTT. Its translation: CSVVQGGAGELFF.

A single count supports this clone. The chain employs TRBV4-2 and TRBJ2-1; 7 nucleotides agree with TRBD2. Losses at the gene ends were 4 bases for V and 6 bases for J; bases not matched to a gene: 3. Looked up from germline, CDR1 is LGHNA and CDR2 is YNFKEQ. CDR3 length: 13 residues. The CDR3 DNA reads TGTGCCAGCAGCCGGGGGAGGGGCAATGAGCAGTTCTTC. Amino acids: CASSRGRGNEQFF.

This clone showed up just once. The rearrangement joins TRBV30 to TRBJ1-5, with 8 bases lining up with TRBD1. The CDR3 totals 14 residues. After removal of 2 bases from V and 7 bases from J, the junction contained 7 bases not matched to a gene. From germline, CDR1 is GTSNPN and CDR2 SVGIG (reference sequence). The CDR3 is CAWSFTGGGQPQHF. The DNA of the CDR3 is TGTGCCTGGAGTTTCACAGGGGGAGGACAGCCCCAGCATTTT.

This rearrangement joins TRBV20-1 to TRBJ2-1, with 7 bases that match TRBD2. V shed 6 bases, J shed 7 bases, and the junction held 3 bases outside the gene matches. CDR1 is DFQATT and CDR2 is SNEGSKA in the germline V gene (reference sequence). The CDR3 loop spans 11 amino acids. For the CDR3, the DNA is TGCAGTGCCCAGGGAGGGAATGAGCAGTTCTTC. It yields the protein CSAQGGNEQFF.

This sequence joins TRBV2 and TRBJ2-5; D is possibly TRBD1 (6 bases). The last part of the DNA fits TRBJ2-7 better; the J call may be wrong. The CDR3 has 12 amino acids. The germline CDR1 and CDR2 sequences are SNHLY and FYNNEI. The CDR3 DNA sequence: TGTGCCAGCCACGGACAGACCTACGAGCAGTACTTC. Residues: CASHGQTYEQYF.

CDR3 DNA sequence: TGTGCCAGCAGTAGCCGGGGAGGGACAGTAGAAAACACCATATATTTT. It is translated as CASSSRGGTVENTIYF. This rearrangement joins TRBV27 to TRBJ1-3, with 7 bases that match TRBD1. The CDR3 loop spans 16 amino acids. Germline CDR1 MNHEY, CDR2 SMNVEV (reference sequence). The V segment lost 5 bases and the J segment 6 bases; nucleotides outside the gene matches: 13.

The V call is TRBV6-5, the J call TRBJ2-7; TRBD2 agrees at 7 bases. Germline lookup yields CDR1 MNHEY and CDR2 SVGAGI. This CDR3 comprises 16 residues. Losses at the gene ends were 0 bases for V and 2 bases for J; bases not matched to a gene: 7. The CDR3 DNA reads TGTGCCAGCAGTTACTCGCCGACTAGCTTGACCTACGAGCAGTACTTC. The encoded protein is CASSYSPTSLTYEQYF.

This clone is labeled as medium-sized. The chain links TRBV5-6 to TRBJ1-2; 8 bases line up with TRBD1. CDR1 and CDR2 from the germline V gene are SGHDT and YYEEEE. Trimming took 4 bases from V and 8 from J; bases not matched to a gene: 13. The CDR3 loop spans 15 amino acids. The chain's CDR3 is CASSRYWVRGHGYTF. CDR3 in DNA: TGTGCCAGCAGCCGGTATTGGGTCAGGGGGCACGGCTACACCTTC.

The chain has TRBV6-5 and TRBJ2-7, with D possibly TRBD2 on 5 matching bases. The CDR3 totals 14 residues. Per germline, CDR1 MNHEY and CDR2 SVGAGI. Trimming removed 2 bases from V and 0 bases from J, with 8 bases in between. In DNA form, the CDR3 reads TGTGCCAGCAGTTACGGAGGCCCCTCCTACGAGCAGTACTTC. Translating it yields CASSYGGPSYEQYF.

The chain has TRBV5-1 and TRBJ1-2; D not certain. The germline V gene encodes CDR1 SGHRS and CDR2 YFSETQ. This CDR3 has 13 amino acids. Trimming pared 0 bases from V and 3 bases from J, leaving 6 bases between. CDR3 region: CASSLDVDYGYTF. The CDR3, as DNA: TGCGCCAGCAGCTTGGACGTGGACTATGGCTACACCTTC.

The genes are TRBV13 and TRBJ2-3; 9 bases line up with TRBD2. Germline V lookup: CDR1 PRHDT, CDR2 FYEKMQ (reference sequence). CDR3 length: 16 amino acids. V trimming: 5 bases; J trimming: 6 bases; junction bases outside the gene matches: 12. The CDR3 sequence: CASSQDPSGIGDTQYF. The CDR3 DNA is TGTGCCAGCAGCCAAGACCCTAGCGGGATAGGCGATACGCAGTATTTT.

The chain links TRBV5-4 to TRBJ1-3; D might be TRBD1 (5 bases). CDR1 and CDR2 (germline): SGHNT, YYREEE (reference sequence). The CDR3 totals 14 residues. With 3 bases removed from V and 2 bases from J, the gap between germline ends came to 9 bases. CDR3 bases: TGTGCCAGCAGCTATGGGACGGCTGGAAACACCATATATTTT. Protein product: CASSYGTAGNTIYF.